The present entry profiles one T cell receptor (beta chain) with its context. Its cognate antigen is unknown. This CDR3 comprises 15 residues. The germline V gene encodes CDR1 SGHRS and CDR2 YFSETQ. With 0 bases clipped from V and 4 bases from J, the junction kept 4 bases outside the gene matches. The repertoire was sequenced with immunoSEQ multiplex PCR; TCRdb's copy has only in-frame clones and lacks some. The sample yields under 70,000 clones, 75% to 90% seen once. The data are from a study of OX40 agonist ivuxolimab in advanced cancers. Study-wide results and limits: At doses 0.1 to 3.0 mg/kg, CD4+ and CD8+ clones expanded. Relatively little clonal expansion, among the lowest observed, appeared in partial responders at 0.1-3.0 mg/kg.

The clonotype originates from an adult with an advanced solid tumor such as melanoma, head and neck, liver or kidney cancer. The chain employs TRBV5-1 and TRBJ2-7, with 10 nucleotides matching TRBD1. The sample in question was CD4+ or CD8+ T cells sorted from blood, obtained in a trial of the OX40 agonist ivuxolimab. The CDR3 loop is CASSLATGGQYEQYF. In nucleotides, the CDR3 is TGCGCCAGCAGCTTGGCGACAGGGGGCCAATACGAGCAGTACTTC.